This T cell receptor (beta chain) derives from a study of blood T cell repertoires in COVID-19. At the level of the study: Sample material is recorded as cDNA or gDNA derived from T cells, B-cell-depleted T cells, or PBMCs.

The participants were between about 18 and 90 years old and came from some 23 US areas. Profiled with immunoSEQ multiplex PCR; TCRdb holds only in-frame clones, not every one. The repertoire holds 150,000 to 200,000 clones, with around 81% as singletons. This clone showed up just a few times. V was pared by 5 bases and J by 5 bases, with 12 bases between. This CDR3 has 13 amino acids. CDR1 and CDR2 (germline): SGHVS, FQNEAQ. The rearrangement joins TRBV7-8 to TRBJ1-1; no clear D gene. Sequencing was carried out using PBMCs or T cells enriched from blood (not recorded which). The TCR comes from a man in his forties who had recovered from COVID-19. CDR3 protein: CASSLKRETEAFF. In DNA form, the CDR3 reads TGTGCCAGCAGCCTCAAGCGGGAGACTGAAGCTTTCTTT.